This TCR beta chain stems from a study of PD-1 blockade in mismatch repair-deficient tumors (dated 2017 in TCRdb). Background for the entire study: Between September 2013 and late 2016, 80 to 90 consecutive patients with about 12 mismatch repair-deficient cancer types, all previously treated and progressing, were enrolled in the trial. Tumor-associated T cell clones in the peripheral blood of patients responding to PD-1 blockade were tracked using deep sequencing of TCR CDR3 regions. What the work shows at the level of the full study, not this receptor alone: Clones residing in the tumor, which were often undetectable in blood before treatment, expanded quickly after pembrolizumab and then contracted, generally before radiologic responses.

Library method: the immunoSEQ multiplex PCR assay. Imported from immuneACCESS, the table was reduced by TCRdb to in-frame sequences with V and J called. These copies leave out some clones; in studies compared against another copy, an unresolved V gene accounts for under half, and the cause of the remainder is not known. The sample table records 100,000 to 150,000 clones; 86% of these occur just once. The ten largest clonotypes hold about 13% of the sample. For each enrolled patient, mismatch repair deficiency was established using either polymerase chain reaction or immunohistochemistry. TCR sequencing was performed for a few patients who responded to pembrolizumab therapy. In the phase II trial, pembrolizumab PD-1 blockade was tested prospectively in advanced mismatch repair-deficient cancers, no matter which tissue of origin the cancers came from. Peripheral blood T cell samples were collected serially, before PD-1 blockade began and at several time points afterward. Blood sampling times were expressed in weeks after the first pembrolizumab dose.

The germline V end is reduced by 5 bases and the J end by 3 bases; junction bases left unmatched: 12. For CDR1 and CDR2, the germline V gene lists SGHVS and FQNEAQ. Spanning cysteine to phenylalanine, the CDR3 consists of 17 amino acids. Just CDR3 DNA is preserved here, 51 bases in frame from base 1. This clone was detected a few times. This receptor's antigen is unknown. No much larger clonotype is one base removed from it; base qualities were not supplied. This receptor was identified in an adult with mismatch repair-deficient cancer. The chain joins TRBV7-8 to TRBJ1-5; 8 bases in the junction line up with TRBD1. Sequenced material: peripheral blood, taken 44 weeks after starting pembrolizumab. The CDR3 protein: CASSAWDRRNPNQPQHF. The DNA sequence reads TGTGCCAGCAGCGCTTGGGACAGGCGAAATCCCAATCAGCCCCAGCATTTT.